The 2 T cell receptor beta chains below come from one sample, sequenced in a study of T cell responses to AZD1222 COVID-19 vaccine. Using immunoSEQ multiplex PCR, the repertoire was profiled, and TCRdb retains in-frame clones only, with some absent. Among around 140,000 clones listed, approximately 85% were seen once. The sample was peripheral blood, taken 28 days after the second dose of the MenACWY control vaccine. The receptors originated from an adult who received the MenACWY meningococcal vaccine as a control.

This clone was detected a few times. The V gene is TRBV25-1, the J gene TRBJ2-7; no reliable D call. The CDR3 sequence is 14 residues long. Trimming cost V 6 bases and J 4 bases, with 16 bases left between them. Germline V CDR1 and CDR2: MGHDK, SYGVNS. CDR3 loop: CASSQPGRAYEQYF. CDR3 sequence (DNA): TGTGCCAGCAGCCAACCGGGCCGAGCGTACGAGCAGTACTTC.

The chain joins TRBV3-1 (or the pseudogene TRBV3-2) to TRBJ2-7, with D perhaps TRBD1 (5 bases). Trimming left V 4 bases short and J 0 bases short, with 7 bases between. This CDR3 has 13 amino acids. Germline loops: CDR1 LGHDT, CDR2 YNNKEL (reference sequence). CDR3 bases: TGTGCCAGCAGCCCAGGGATCTCCTACGAGCAGTACTTC. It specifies CASSPGISYEQYF.